Listed below are T cell receptor beta chains from one sample, sequenced in a study of cytomegalovirus exposure and HLA in healthy donors. The protocol was immunoSEQ multiplex PCR, while the TCRdb copy is restricted to in-frame clones and leaves out a portion. Of approximately 160,000 clones detected, 85% to 90% appear once; the ten largest clones hold around 6%. The specimen sequenced was PBMCs. These receptors were obtained from a woman aged 25 to 45 in good health and CMV-seronegative. CDR3s include the opening cysteine and the closing phenylalanine or tryptophan. Each record gives: D gene, clone size, V gene, J gene, CDR3 protein, CDR3 DNA. D genes are given only for firm matches. Clone size appears in some rows only: once, few, many, or a class for an expanded clone.

D gene: TRBD2; clone size: -; V gene: TRBV7-6; J gene: TRBJ2-1; CDR3 protein: CASSGTSGINHEQFF; CDR3 DNA: TGTGCCAGCAGCGGAACTAGCGGGATCAACCATGAGCAGTTCTTC
D gene: -; clone size: -; V gene: TRBV6-5; J gene: TRBJ2-7; CDR3 protein: CASSSGGATYEQYF; CDR3 DNA: TGTGCCAGCAGTTCTGGGGGGGCCACCTACGAGCAGTACTTC
D gene: -; clone size: -; V gene: TRBV5-1; J gene: TRBJ2-7; CDR3 protein: CASSLLGRGAVDEQYF; CDR3 DNA: TGCGCCAGCAGCTTGTTGGGCAGGGGGGCTGTGGACGAGCAGTACTTC
D gene: TRBD2; clone size: -; V gene: TRBV7-9; J gene: TRBJ2-3; CDR3 protein: CASSLRRLAGGGTDTQYF; CDR3 DNA: TGTGCCAGCAGCTTACGTCGGCTAGCGGGAGGGGGGACAGATACGCAGTATTTT
D gene: TRBD2; clone size: -; V gene: TRBV19; J gene: TRBJ2-3; CDR3 protein: CASSIKGTSGRTDTQYF; CDR3 DNA: TGTGCCAGTAGTATTAAGGGGACTAGCGGGCGCACAGATACGCAGTATTTT
D gene: -; clone size: -; V gene: TRBV6-1; J gene: TRBJ1-2; CDR3 protein: CASRKDSSLAYGYTF; CDR3 DNA: TGTGCCAGCAGAAAAGACAGCTCCCTGGCCTATGGCTACACCTTC
D gene: -; clone size: -; V gene: TRBV9; J gene: TRBJ2-3; CDR3 protein: CASSADSSTQYF; CDR3 DNA: TGTGCCAGCAGCGCGGACTCGAGTACGCAGTATTTT
D gene: TRBD1; clone size: -; V gene: TRBV6-6; J gene: TRBJ2-7; CDR3 protein: CASGQGESYEQYF; CDR3 DNA: TGTGCCAGTGGACAGGGTGAGTCCTACGAGCAGTACTTC
D gene: -; clone size: -; V gene: TRBV4-3; J gene: TRBJ2-3; CDR3 protein: CASSQDSSQRRSTDTQYF; CDR3 DNA: TGCGCCAGCAGCCAAGATAGTAGCCAGCGGAGAAGCACAGATACGCAGTATTTT
D gene: -; clone size: -; V gene: TRBV11-2; J gene: TRBJ2-5; CDR3 protein: CASSLFGTLVARDQETQYF; CDR3 DNA: TGTGCCAGCAGCTTATTTGGGACTCTTGTCGCTCGGGACCAAGAGACCCAGTACTTC
D gene: -; clone size: -; V gene: TRBV2; J gene: TRBJ2-5; CDR3 protein: CASSVAETQYF; CDR3 DNA: TGTGCCAGCAGTGTAGCAGAGACCCAGTACTTC
D gene: TRBD1; clone size: -; V gene: TRBV7-3; J gene: TRBJ1-1; CDR3 protein: CASSLSAQGDINTEAFF; CDR3 DNA: TGTGCCAGCAGCTTATCCGCTCAGGGGGATATAAACACTGAAGCTTTCTTT
D gene: -; clone size: -; V gene: TRBV5-1; J gene: TRBJ2-3; CDR3 protein: CASSLTPGTDTQYF; CDR3 DNA: TGCGCCAGCAGCTTGACACCGGGCACAGATACGCAGTATTTT
D gene: -; clone size: -; V gene: TRBV9; J gene: TRBJ2-1; CDR3 protein: CASSVDVGNEQFF; CDR3 DNA: TGTGCCAGCAGCGTAGATGTCGGCAATGAGCAGTTCTTC
D gene: -; clone size: -; V gene: TRBV6-1; J gene: TRBJ2-5; CDR3 protein: CASHREPQETQYF; CDR3 DNA: TGTGCCAGCCACAGAGAACCCCAAGAGACCCAGTACTTC
D gene: -; clone size: once; V gene: TRBV7-2; J gene: TRBJ2-1; CDR3 protein: CASSLPWGRHNEQFF; CDR3 DNA: TGTGCCAGCAGCTTACCCTGGGGACGACACAATGAGCAGTTCTTC
D gene: -; clone size: -; V gene: TRBV6-1; J gene: TRBJ2-1; CDR3 protein: CASSEGERPYNEQFF; CDR3 DNA: TGTGCCAGCAGTGAAGGTGAGAGGCCCTACAATGAGCAGTTCTTC
D gene: TRBD2; clone size: -; V gene: TRBV14; J gene: TRBJ2-1; CDR3 protein: CASSQDGGGADEQFF; CDR3 DNA: TGTGCCAGCAGCCAAGATGGCGGGGGGGCGGATGAGCAGTTCTTC
D gene: TRBD1; clone size: -; V gene: TRBV7-9; J gene: TRBJ2-5; CDR3 protein: CASSLALAGGSKTQYF; CDR3 DNA: TGTGCCAGCAGCTTAGCGCTGGCAGGGGGCAGTAAGACCCAGTACTTC
D gene: -; clone size: few; V gene: TRBV7-2; J gene: TRBJ1-6; CDR3 protein: CASSLMRDSPLHF; CDR3 DNA: TGTGCCAGCAGCTTAATGAGGGATTCACCCCTCCACTTT
D gene: TRBD2; clone size: -; V gene: TRBV9; J gene: TRBJ2-5; CDR3 protein: CASSQAGGGETQYF; CDR3 DNA: TGTGCCAGCAGCCAAGCGGGAGGGGGGGAGACCCAGTACTTC
D gene: -; clone size: -; V gene: TRBV4-3; J gene: TRBJ2-1; CDR3 protein: CASSQDRQGLYEQFF; CDR3 DNA: TGCGCCAGCAGCCAAGATAGGCAGGGTCTGTATGAGCAGTTCTTC
D gene: -; clone size: many; V gene: TRBV4-1; J gene: TRBJ2-7; CDR3 protein: CASSLGGTFPYEQYF; CDR3 DNA: TGCGCCAGCAGCCTTGGCGGGACATTCCCCTACGAGCAGTACTTC
D gene: -; clone size: once; V gene: TRBV27; J gene: TRBJ2-4; CDR3 protein: CASSLTSGAKNIQYF; CDR3 DNA: TGTGCCAGCAGTCTGACCTCCGGGGCCAAAAACATTCAGTACTTC
D gene: -; clone size: -; V gene: TRBV7-8; J gene: TRBJ2-6; CDR3 protein: CASSQYSGANVLTF; CDR3 DNA: TGTGCCAGCAGCCAGTACTCTGGGGCCAACGTCCTGACTTTC
D gene: -; clone size: -; V gene: TRBV5-1; J gene: TRBJ1-1; CDR3 protein: CASSLEPGAMNTEAFF; CDR3 DNA: TGCGCCAGCAGCTTGGAGCCAGGGGCAATGAACACTGAAGCTTTCTTT
D gene: TRBD1; clone size: -; V gene: TRBV2; J gene: TRBJ1-5; CDR3 protein: CASSGTGGNQPQHF; CDR3 DNA: TGTGCCAGCAGTGGGACAGGGGGCAATCAGCCCCAGCATTTT
D gene: -; clone size: -; V gene: TRBV7-2; J gene: TRBJ2-2; CDR3 protein: CASSWENTGELFF; CDR3 DNA: TGTGCCAGCAGCTGGGAAAACACCGGGGAGCTGTTTTTT
D gene: TRBD1; clone size: -; V gene: TRBV7-9; J gene: TRBJ1-2; CDR3 protein: CASSGIRQGSGYTF; CDR3 DNA: TGTGCCAGCAGCGGAATAAGACAGGGGTCCGGCTACACCTTC
D gene: -; clone size: few; V gene: TRBV6-5; J gene: TRBJ2-5; CDR3 protein: CASSYSTTSTTQYF; CDR3 DNA: TGTGCCAGCAGTTACTCGACGACTAGTACAACCCAGTACTTC
D gene: -; clone size: -; V gene: TRBV6-1; J gene: TRBJ1-6; CDR3 protein: CASWRNSYNSPLHF; CDR3 DNA: TGTGCCAGCTGGAGAAACTCCTATAATTCACCCCTCCACTTT
D gene: -; clone size: -; V gene: TRBV2; J gene: TRBJ2-1; CDR3 protein: CASRGYNEQFF; CDR3 DNA: TGTGCCAGCAGGGGTTACAATGAGCAGTTCTTC
D gene: -; clone size: -; V gene: TRBV5-1; J gene: TRBJ2-1; CDR3 protein: CASRQIGGSYNEQFF; CDR3 DNA: TGCGCCAGCAGACAAATCGGGGGCTCCTACAATGAGCAGTTCTTC
D gene: TRBD2; clone size: -; V gene: TRBV7-8; J gene: TRBJ2-7; CDR3 protein: CASSTGSRRGGPAYEQYF; CDR3 DNA: TGTGCCAGCAGTACCGGTAGCAGGCGGGGGGGCCCGGCCTACGAGCAGTACTTC
D gene: -; clone size: -; V gene: TRBV30; J gene: TRBJ2-6; CDR3 protein: CAWNTRSGANVLTF; CDR3 DNA: TGTGCCTGGAATACAAGATCTGGGGCCAACGTCCTGACTTTC
D gene: TRBD2; clone size: -; V gene: TRBV6-6; J gene: TRBJ2-1; CDR3 protein: CASSYSTGTTSQFF; CDR3 DNA: TGTGCCAGCAGTTACTCGACCGGGACTACCTCGCAGTTCTTC
D gene: -; clone size: -; V gene: TRBV2; J gene: TRBJ2-7; CDR3 protein: CASKSRGGSDEQYF; CDR3 DNA: TGTGCCAGCAAATCGAGGGGGGGCTCTGACGAGCAGTACTTC
D gene: TRBD2; clone size: -; V gene: TRBV27; J gene: TRBJ2-7; CDR3 protein: CTSRYEGTSVSYEQYF; CDR3 DNA: TGTACCAGCAGATACGAAGGGACTAGCGTCTCCTACGAGCAGTACTTC